These 19 T cell receptor beta chains share one sample of origin, sequenced in a study of post-analysis software for immune sequencing data. General study findings and limits: Comparison of patients with controls showed five or six TRBV segments more frequent in patients, TRBV5-6, TRBV5-1 and TRBV20-1 among them.

Tagging with unique molecular identifiers was a feature of the TCR beta cDNA libraries. One entry per CDR3 protein results from TCRdb running MiXCR on the PCR reads. Among fewer than 900,000 distinct CDR3 sequences listed, 46% were seen once. These receptors' antigens are unknown. The material sequenced was blood. All receptors derive from a girl between 5 and 17 years old with multiple sclerosis.

The chain couples TRBV24-1 to TRBJ2-1; D uncertain. V lost 3 bases and J lost 6, with 14 bases in between. Germline loops: CDR1 KGHDR, CDR2 SFDVKD. This CDR3 is built from 15 residues. CDR3 coding DNA: TGTGCCACCAGTGATGAGAGCATCCTATCCAATGAGCAGTTCTTC. Amino acids: CATSDESILSNEQFF.

This rearrangement joins TRBV20-1 to TRBJ1-1; 10 bases fit TRBD1. Germline loops: CDR1 DFQATT, CDR2 SNEGSKA (reference sequence). The CDR3 consists of 14 residues. The V gene end was trimmed by 6 bases and the J gene end by 3 bases; junction bases not matched to a gene: 7. CDR3 region: CSATGTGVHTEAFF. The CDR3 DNA reads as TGCAGTGCCACCGGGACAGGGGTGCACACTGAAGCTTTCTTT.

V gene TRBV5-6 combines with J gene TRBJ1-1; no firm D call. The length of the CDR3 is 12 residues. CDR1 and CDR2 (germline): SGHDT, YYEEEE. V lost 3 bases and J lost 5, with 8 bases in between. This chain's CDR3 is CASSSRATEAFF. DNA for the CDR3: TGTGCCAGCAGCTCGAGGGCGACTGAAGCTTTCTTT.

The table lists this clonotype with a few counts. Its ends do not fully match the called genes, so a read error is possible. The J gene is TRBJ2-7, the V gene TRBV7-7, with 7 bases matching TRBD1. This CDR3 comprises 13 residues. CDR1 SSHAT and CDR2 FNYEAQ come from the germline V gene (reference sequence). The CDR3 protein is CASSLRDRHEQYF. CDR3 DNA: TGTGCTAGCAGCCTCCGGGACAGACACGAGCAGTACTTC.

The genes are TRBV29-1 and TRBJ2-1; D call uncertain. The J call is in doubt because the DNA end fits TRBJ2-7 better. The length of the CDR3 is 11 residues. Germline V gives CDR1 SQVTM, CDR2 ANQGSEA. This CDR3 reads CSSRYYNEQYF. As DNA, the CDR3 is TGCAGCTCCCGGTATTACAATGAGCAGTACTTC.

V gene TRBV30 combines with J gene TRBJ2-5; D call uncertain. V was trimmed by 0 bases and J by 5 bases, leaving 7 bases between them. The germline V gene has CDR1 GTSNPN and CDR2 SVGIG (reference sequence). This CDR3 contains 12 residues. The DNA of the CDR3 is TGTGCCTGGAGTGTACTTGGGGAGACCCAGTACTTC. It encodes CAWSVLGETQYF.

The genes are TRBV3-1 and TRBJ1-2; no clear D gene. The V gene's germline CDR1 is LGHDT and CDR2 YNNKEL (reference sequence). Trimming took 5 bases from V and 6 from J, leaving 13 bases between them. CDR3 length: 13 residues. The CDR3 DNA follows: TGTGCCAGCAGCTACGATGCGAACCATGGCTACACCTTC. It yields the protein CASSYDANHGYTF.

This chain joins TRBV12-3 or TRBV12-4 and TRBJ2-3; D may correspond to TRBD1 or TRBD2 (6 bases each). The CDR3 has 16 amino acids. The V end lost 5 bases, the J end lost 5 bases, and 20 bases lay between the germline ends. CDR3 region: CASSDGLASGEDTQYF. The CDR3 DNA follows: TGTGCCAGCAGTGATGGCCTAGCGTCAGGGGAAGATACGCAGTATTTT.

A single count supports this clonotype. The chain recombines TRBV27 with TRBJ1-5; 8 bases match TRBD1. Germline values: CDR1 MNHEY, CDR2 SMNVEV (reference sequence). The CDR3 has 16 residues. The J segment lost 3 bases and the V segment lost 9 bases, leaving 13 bases of the junction unmatched. CDR3 sequence reads: CARGKQGVGVNQPQHF. The DNA for the CDR3 is TGTGCCAGGGGTAAACAGGGGGTAGGAGTCAATCAGCCCCAGCATTTT.

The chain combines TRBV4-3 with TRBJ2-1; the D is unclear. The CDR3 sequence is 15 residues long. Looked up from germline, CDR1 is LGHNA and CDR2 is YSLEER. Trimming took 0 bases from V and 4 from J, leaving 10 bases between them. For the CDR3, the DNA is TGCGCCAGCAGCCAAGATAAAGAAGGATACAATGAGCAGTTCTTC. The encoded protein is CASSQDKEGYNEQFF.

The chain has TRBV7-2 and TRBJ2-7; 7 nucleotides match TRBD2. The trim removed 1 base at V and 7 bases at J, leaving 13 bases unmatched. The germline CDR1 and CDR2 sequences are SGHTA and FQGNSA. The CDR3 loop spans 16 amino acids. The CDR3 nucleotides are TGTGCCAGCAGCTTAGGGGGGGGTGCGCTCCTTGGGGAGCAGTACTTC. Translation: CASSLGGGALLGEQYF.

This clonotype was seen repeatedly, ten times or more. The J gene is TRBJ2-7, the V gene TRBV12-3 or TRBV12-4; 11 bases match TRBD2. The CDR3 has 17 residues. V shed 2 bases, J shed 0 bases, and the junction held 6 bases outside the gene matches. In DNA form, the CDR3 reads TGTGCCAGCAGTTTAAGGCGACTAGCGGGAAACTCCTACGAGCAGTACTTC. The encoded protein is CASSLRRLAGNSYEQYF.

In this sample, this clonotype turned up a few times. The chain is built from TRBV12-3 or TRBV12-4 and TRBJ2-7, with TRBD2 matching 11 bases. The length of the CDR3 is 14 residues. The junction had 5 bases not matched to a gene; V was cut back by 7 bases and J by 3 bases. The CDR3: CASKGLADFYEQYF. In DNA form, the CDR3 reads TGTGCCAGCAAGGGACTAGCGGACTTCTACGAGCAGTACTTC.

V is TRBV29-1 and J is TRBJ1-2, with TRBD1 as a possible D gene (5 bases). Germline loops: CDR1 SQVTM, CDR2 ANQGSEA. This CDR3 region has 15 residues. Trimming cost V 1 base and J 0 bases, with 12 bases left between them. The CDR3 region has the DNA TGCAGCGTTGAAGCCCGACAGACTACTAACTATGGCTACACCTTC. Amino acids: CSVEARQTTNYGYTF.

This clonotype was found a few times. This chain links TRBV5-5 with TRBJ1-2; TRBD1 matches at 7 bases. V was clipped by 4 bases and J by 0 bases; unmatched bases: 6. The CDR3 consists of 15 residues. The V gene's germline CDR1 is SGHKS and CDR2 YYEKEE (reference sequence). The CDR3 is CASSPTGIPNYGYTF. CDR3 nucleotide sequence: TGTGCCAGCAGCCCGACAGGGATTCCTAACTATGGCTACACCTTC.

This clonotype has only one observation. The chain carries TRBV29-1 and TRBJ1-1; a possible D gene is TRBD1 (6 bases). Trimming stripped 5 bases from V and 1 base from J, with 11 bases between. The germline V gene has CDR1 SQVTM and CDR2 ANQGSEA. This CDR3 has 13 residues. The CDR3 region is CSVSMGANTEAFF. For the CDR3, the DNA is TGCAGCGTTTCAATGGGGGCGAACACTGAAGCTTTCTTT. The variable domain in full, completed from reference TRBV29-1 and TRBJ1-1, reads SAVISQKPSRDICQRGTSLTIQCQVDSQVTMMFWYRQQPGQSLTLIATANQGSEATYESGFVIDKFPISRPNLTFSTLTVSNMSPEDSSIYLCSVSMGANTEAFFGQGTRLTVV.

V gene TRBV6-6 combines with J gene TRBJ2-7; no reliable D call. V was pared by 8 bases and J by 2 bases, with 13 bases between. This CDR3 comprises 13 residues. Germline lookup yields CDR1 MNHNY and CDR2 SVGAGI (reference sequence). The CDR3 DNA is TGTGCCAGCGCGTACGACTCCGCCTACGAGCAGTACTTC. As protein: CASAYDSAYEQYF.

The V and J genes are TRBV18 and TRBJ2-7; 9 positions match TRBD2. CDR1 is KGHSH, CDR2 LQKENI, per germline. The CDR3 extends over 17 amino acids. V was pared by 1 base and J by 5 bases, with 12 bases of the junction left unmatched. The chain's CDR3 is CASSPQETTSGFDEQYF. Here the CDR3 DNA reads TGTGCCAGCTCACCACAGGAAACGACTAGCGGTTTTGACGAGCAGTACTTC.

The table lists this clonotype with a few counts. This chain joins TRBV12-3 or TRBV12-4 and TRBJ1-5, with TRBD1 matching over 12 bases. The V segment lost 5 bases and the J segment 6 bases; nucleotides outside the gene matches: 2. This CDR3 comprises 14 residues. CDR3 in amino acids: CASSRDRGLQPQHF. As DNA, the CDR3 is TGTGCCAGCAGTCGGGACAGGGGGCTTCAGCCCCAGCATTTT.